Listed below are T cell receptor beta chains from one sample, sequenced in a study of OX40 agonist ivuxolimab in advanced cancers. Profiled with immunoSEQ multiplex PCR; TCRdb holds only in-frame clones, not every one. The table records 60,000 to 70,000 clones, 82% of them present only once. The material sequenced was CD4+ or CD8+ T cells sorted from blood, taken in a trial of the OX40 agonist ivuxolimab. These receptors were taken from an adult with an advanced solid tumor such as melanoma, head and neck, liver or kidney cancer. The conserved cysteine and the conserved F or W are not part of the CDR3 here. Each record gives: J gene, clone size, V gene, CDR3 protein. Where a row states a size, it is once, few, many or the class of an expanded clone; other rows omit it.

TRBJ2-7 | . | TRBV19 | ASSTQAGGRHEQY
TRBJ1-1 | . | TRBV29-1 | SVETQTTEAF
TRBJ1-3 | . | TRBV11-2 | ASSLELSSGNTIY
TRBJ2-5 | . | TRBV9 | ASSVALTGTETQY
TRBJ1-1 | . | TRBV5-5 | ASSLRTDNTKAF
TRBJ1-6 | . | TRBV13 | ASSLDGSPLH
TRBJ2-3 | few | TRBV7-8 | ASSLGRRPTDTQY
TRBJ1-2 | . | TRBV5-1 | ASRPSDANYGYT
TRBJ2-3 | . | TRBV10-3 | AISRAWGGTDTQY
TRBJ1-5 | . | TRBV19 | ASSWTGVSRGNQPQH
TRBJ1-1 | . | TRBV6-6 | ASSGGTEAF
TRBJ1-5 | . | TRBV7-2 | ASSLRQGLNQPQH
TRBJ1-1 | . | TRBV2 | ASSRTVNTEAF
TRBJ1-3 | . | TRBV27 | ASSPLGASSGNTIY
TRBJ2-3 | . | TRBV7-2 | ASSPVRLAGGLGTDTQY
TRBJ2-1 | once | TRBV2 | ASSSTSYNEQF
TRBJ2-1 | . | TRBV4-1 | ASSQPSQLSSYNEQF
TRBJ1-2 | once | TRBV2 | ASSEVDRPQLYGYT
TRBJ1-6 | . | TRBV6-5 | ASSYSDRRVFL
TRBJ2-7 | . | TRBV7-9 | ASSPTGSHYEQY
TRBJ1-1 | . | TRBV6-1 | ASSGYSAEAF
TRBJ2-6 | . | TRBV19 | ASSIGTVSGANVLT
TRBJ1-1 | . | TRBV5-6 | ASNPTGNTEAF
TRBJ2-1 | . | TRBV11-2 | ASSLQAGGYNEQF
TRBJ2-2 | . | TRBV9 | ASSVDLAGPNTGELF
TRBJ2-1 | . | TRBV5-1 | ASRLQVSYNEQF
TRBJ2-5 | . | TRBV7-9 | ASSSRLSGRWQETQY
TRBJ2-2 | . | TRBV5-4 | ASSWDSYTGELF
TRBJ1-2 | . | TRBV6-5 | ASLGTTYGYT
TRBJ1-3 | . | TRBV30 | AWEGGQYSGNTIY
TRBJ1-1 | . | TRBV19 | ASSIITGTEAF
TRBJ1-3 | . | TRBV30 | AWSPLGSTIY
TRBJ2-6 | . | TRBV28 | ASSLTGSGANVLT
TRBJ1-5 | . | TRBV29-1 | SVKGQVDQPQH
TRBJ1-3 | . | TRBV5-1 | ASSLALTGGGGNTIY
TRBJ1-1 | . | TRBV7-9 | ATRQENTEAF
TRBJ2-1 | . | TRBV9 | ASSPGGANEQF
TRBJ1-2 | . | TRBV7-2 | ASSSTFDRVFMDGYT
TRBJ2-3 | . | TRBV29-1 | SVGNRGRPDTQY
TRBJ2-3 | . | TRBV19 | ASTRIAGGPTDTQY
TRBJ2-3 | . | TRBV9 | ASSVGPRLAGGNTDTQY
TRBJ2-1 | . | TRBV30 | AWSPTKSSYNEQF
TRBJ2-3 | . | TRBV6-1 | SCGLRTTDTQY
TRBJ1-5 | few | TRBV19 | ASSIRLLNQPQH
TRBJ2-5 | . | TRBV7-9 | ASDRGLGETQY
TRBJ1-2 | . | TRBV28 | ASRGQGAYGYT
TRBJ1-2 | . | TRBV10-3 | AAHGATRSYYGYT
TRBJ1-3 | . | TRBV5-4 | ASSAVRTGGVGNTIY
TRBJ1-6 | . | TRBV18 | ASSPPAGGRGNSPLH
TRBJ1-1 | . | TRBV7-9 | ASSLRYDYTEAF
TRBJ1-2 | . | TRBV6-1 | ASTGGYGYT
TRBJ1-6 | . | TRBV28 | ASSPGGLNSPLH